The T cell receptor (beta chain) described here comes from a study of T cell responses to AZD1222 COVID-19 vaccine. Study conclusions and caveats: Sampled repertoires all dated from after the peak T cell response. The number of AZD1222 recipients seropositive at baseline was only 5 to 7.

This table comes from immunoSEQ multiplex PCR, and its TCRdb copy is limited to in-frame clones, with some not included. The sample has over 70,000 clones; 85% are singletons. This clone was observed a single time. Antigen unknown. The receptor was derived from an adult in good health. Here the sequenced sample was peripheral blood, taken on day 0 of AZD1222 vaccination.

The CDR3 is CASSPLRQGRGDTEAFF. The CDR3 DNA reads TGTGCCAGCTCACCACTACGACAGGGTAGGGGTGACACTGAAGCTTTCTTT. J is TRBJ1-1 and V is TRBV18; TRBD1 aligns across 7 bases. The CDR3 contains 17 residues. Germline V gene lookup returns CDR1 KGHSH and CDR2 LQKENI. Trimming took 1 base from V and 3 from J; bases not matched to a gene: 11.